Here is one T cell receptor (beta chain) with its context. As yet, its antigen is unknown. Produced via immunoSEQ multiplex PCR; TCRdb's table is partial and in-frame only. The sample holds some 150,000 clones, around 87% seen once. The record originates from a study of T cell responses to AZD1222 COVID-19 vaccine. The V and J ends lost 1 base and 7 bases respectively, with 20 bases between them. The germline V gene encodes CDR1 LGHNA and CDR2 YSLEER. The CDR3 loop spans 16 amino acids. Overall study results and limits: Unmutated regions of variants are reportedly targeted by nearly half of spike-specific TCRs. Spike-specific TCR repertoires showed rising breadth and depth after two AZD1222 doses. There were repertoire samples only from the period after the peak T cell response.

The sequencing here drew on peripheral blood, taken 28 days after the second AZD1222 dose. The clonotype comes from an adult who received the AZD1222 COVID-19 vaccine. J is TRBJ2-7 and V is TRBV4-3; D could derive from TRBD1 or TRBD2 (5 bases each). DNA for the CDR3: TGCGCCAGCAGCCAAGTCGCGGAGGTGGACACGCGAGAGCAGTACTTC. This encodes CASSQVAEVDTREQYF.